Presented here are 9 T cell receptor beta chains from one specimen sequenced in a study of CD8 T cells in ankylosing spondylitis. TCRdb re-called the 5' RACE reads through MiXCR, storing one row per CDR3 protein. Of some 130,000 distinct CDR3 sequences listed, about 7.3% are singletons. The sequencing sample was made of blood, either unsorted or a sorted T cell fraction (not recorded which). These receptors were collected from a female donor with ankylosing spondylitis or in good health (not recorded which).

There are a few counts of this clonotype. A much larger clone sits a single nucleotide away, making a read error possible. The rearrangement uses TRBV20-1 and TRBJ1-1, with 7 nucleotides matching TRBD1. With V trimmed by 6 bases and J by 2 bases, 6 bases remained unmatched. The CDR3 sequence is 13 residues long. The germline CDR1 and CDR2 sequences are DFQATT and SNEGSKA (reference sequence). CDR3 bases: TGCAGTGCCTCGGGACAGACAAACACTGAAGCTTTCTTT. Translated: CSASGQTNTEAFF.

This clonotype was detected many times. The V call is TRBV10-3, the J call TRBJ2-1, with D possibly TRBD2 on 5 matching bases. The V and J ends lost 6 bases and 2 bases respectively, with 17 bases between them. The CDR3 loop spans 16 amino acids. Germline assignment: CDR1 ENHRY and CDR2 SYGVKD. DNA for the CDR3: TGTGCCATCAGGGACCACTGGGGAGCTGCCTACAATGAGCAGTTCTTC. Translated, it gives CAIRDHWGAAYNEQFF.

This clonotype was picked up many times. The chain employs TRBV20-1 and TRBJ2-1; 13 positions match TRBD2. The germline V gene encodes CDR1 DFQATT and CDR2 SNEGSKA (reference sequence). V trimming: 5 bases; J trimming: 5 bases; junction bases outside the gene matches: 3. The CDR3 has 14 amino acids. The CDR3 nucleotides read TGCAGTGCTGGGACTAGCGGGGACCACAATGAGCAGTTCTTC. Amino acids: CSAGTSGDHNEQFF.

This clonotype came up many times. The chain combines TRBV20-1 with TRBJ1-2, with D maybe TRBD1 (5 bases). V lost 0 bases and J lost 4, with 12 bases in between. CDR3 length: 14 amino acids. The germline V gene has CDR1 DFQATT and CDR2 SNEGSKA (reference sequence). The DNA of the CDR3 is TGCAGTGCTAGAGAATCTGGGACCGCCTATGGCTACACCTTC. Translating it yields CSARESGTAYGYTF.

This clonotype was seen many times. J is TRBJ1-1 and V is TRBV12-3 or TRBV12-4; 7 nucleotides match TRBD1. V lost 5 bases and J lost 4; bases outside the gene matches: 7. The CDR3 spans 14 residues. This chain's CDR3 is CASSPQSGGTEAFF. The CDR3 DNA reads TGTGCCAGCAGTCCCCAATCAGGGGGCACTGAAGCTTTCTTT.

This clonotype turned up a few times. CDR3 sequence: CASSQDKGTYEQYF. The DNA of the CDR3 is TGCGCCAGCAGCCAAGATAAGGGTACCTACGAGCAGTACTTC. V usage is TRBV4-1 and J usage is TRBJ2-7; unclear D gene. CDR1 is MGHRA and CDR2 is YSYEKL in the germline V gene. The ends were cut back, 0 bases at V and 2 bases at J, with 8 bases in the middle. This CDR3 has 14 residues.

This clonotype was seen only a few times. This rearrangement joins TRBV7-9 to TRBJ2-2; D is uncertain. The length of the CDR3 is 12 residues. Trimming pared 0 bases from V and 8 bases from J, leaving 4 bases between. Germline loops: CDR1 SEHNR, CDR2 FQNEAQ (reference sequence). The CDR3 sequence: CASSLAAGELFF. CDR3 bases: TGTGCCAGCAGCTTAGCTGCAGGGGAGCTGTTTTTT.

This clonotype was seen a few times. With a much larger clone just one base away, this may be a read error. The chain has TRBV28 and TRBJ1-1, with D perhaps matching TRBD1 (5 bases). Germline V gives CDR1 MDHEN, CDR2 SYDVKM. The CDR3 is made up of 12 amino acids. CDR3 DNA: TGTGTCAGCAGGCCGGGGCTGACTGAAGCTTTCTTT. The encoded protein is CVSRPGLTEAFF. The full variable domain, its missing parts supplied by reference TRBV28 and TRBJ1-1, is DVKVTQSSRYLVKRTGEKVFLECVQDMDHENMFWYRQDPGLGLRLIYFSYDVKMKEKGDIPEGYSVSREKKERFSLILESASTNQTSMYLCVSRPGLTEAFFGQGTRLTVV.

Notes on this clonotype: A much larger clonotype is one base distant, so this may be a read error. The V gene is TRBV11-1, the J gene TRBJ2-7; 9 bases fit TRBD1. With 1 base clipped from V and 2 bases from J, the junction kept 3 bases outside the gene matches. This CDR3 is built from 15 residues. Looked up from germline, CDR1 is SGHAT and CDR2 is FQDESV (reference sequence). CDR3 in amino acids: CASSLGQGEPYEQYF. The CDR3 bases are TGTGCCAGCAGCTTAGGACAGGGGGAACCCTACGAGCAGTACTTC.